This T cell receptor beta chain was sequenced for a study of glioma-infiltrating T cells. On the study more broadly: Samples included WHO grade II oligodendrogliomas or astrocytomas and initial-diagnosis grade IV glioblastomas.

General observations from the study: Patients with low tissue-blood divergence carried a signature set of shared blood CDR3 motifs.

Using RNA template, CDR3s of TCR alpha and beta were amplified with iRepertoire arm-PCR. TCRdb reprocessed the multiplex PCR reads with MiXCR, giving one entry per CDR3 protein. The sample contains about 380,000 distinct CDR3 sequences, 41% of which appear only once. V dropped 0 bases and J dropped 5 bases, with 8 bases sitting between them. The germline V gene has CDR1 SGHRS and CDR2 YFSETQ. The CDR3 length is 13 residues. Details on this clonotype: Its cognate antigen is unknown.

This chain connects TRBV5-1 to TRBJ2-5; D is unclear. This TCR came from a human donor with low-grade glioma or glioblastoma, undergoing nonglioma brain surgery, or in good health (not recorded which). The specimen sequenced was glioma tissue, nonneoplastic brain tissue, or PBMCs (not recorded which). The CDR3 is CASSLDPAETQYF. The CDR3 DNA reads TGCGCCAGCAGCTTGGACCCGGCGGAGACCCAGTACTTC.